This T cell receptor beta chain was observed in a study of beta chain features in type 1 diabetes. Whole-study context: Cell yields, age and gender were similar between patients and healthy donors. Examination spanned some 100 million sorted cells from all samples.

As every portion of the isolated RNA was reverse transcribed, the sequencing read expressed TCRB transcripts. The method was immunoSEQ multiplex PCR; TCRdb's version includes in-frame clones alone and lacks a portion of them. The sample records fewer than 350,000 clones, 15% to 20% being singletons. Findings and limits, study-wide: Whether TCRB rearrangement is influenced by HLA type was left unresolved in this analysis.

Of note for this clone: The target antigen is unknown.

One heparinised blood draw, averaging roughly 120 mL, came from each donor. The sequenced material came from naive CD4+ T cells from blood. The receptor was isolated from a woman aged 18-29 years in good health.

The CDR3 region is CASSPSGGKEQFF. DNA for the CDR3: TGTGCCAGCAGCCCCAGCGGGGGCAAGGAGCAGTTCTTC. The chain uses TRBV7-2 and TRBJ2-1, with TRBD2 matching 8 bases. The CDR3 covers 13 residues. The germline V gene has CDR1 SGHTA and CDR2 FQGNSA. Germline trimming cut 5 bases from V and 10 bases from J; bases unmatched to any gene: 7.